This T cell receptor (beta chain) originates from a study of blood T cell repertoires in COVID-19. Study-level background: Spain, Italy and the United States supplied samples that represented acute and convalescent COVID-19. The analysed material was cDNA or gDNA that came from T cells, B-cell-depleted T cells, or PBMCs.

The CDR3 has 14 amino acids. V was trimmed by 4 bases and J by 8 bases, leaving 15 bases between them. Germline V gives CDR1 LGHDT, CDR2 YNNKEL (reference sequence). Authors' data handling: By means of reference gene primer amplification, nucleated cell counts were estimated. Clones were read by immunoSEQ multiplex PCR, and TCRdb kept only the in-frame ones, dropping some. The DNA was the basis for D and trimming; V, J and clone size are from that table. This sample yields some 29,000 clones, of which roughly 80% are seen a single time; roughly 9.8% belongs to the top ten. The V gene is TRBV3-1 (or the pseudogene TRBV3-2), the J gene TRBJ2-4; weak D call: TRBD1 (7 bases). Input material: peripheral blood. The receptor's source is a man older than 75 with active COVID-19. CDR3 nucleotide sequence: TGTGCCAGCAGCCTTGGACAGGAGGGGCACATTCAGTACTTC. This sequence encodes CASSLGQEGHIQYF.